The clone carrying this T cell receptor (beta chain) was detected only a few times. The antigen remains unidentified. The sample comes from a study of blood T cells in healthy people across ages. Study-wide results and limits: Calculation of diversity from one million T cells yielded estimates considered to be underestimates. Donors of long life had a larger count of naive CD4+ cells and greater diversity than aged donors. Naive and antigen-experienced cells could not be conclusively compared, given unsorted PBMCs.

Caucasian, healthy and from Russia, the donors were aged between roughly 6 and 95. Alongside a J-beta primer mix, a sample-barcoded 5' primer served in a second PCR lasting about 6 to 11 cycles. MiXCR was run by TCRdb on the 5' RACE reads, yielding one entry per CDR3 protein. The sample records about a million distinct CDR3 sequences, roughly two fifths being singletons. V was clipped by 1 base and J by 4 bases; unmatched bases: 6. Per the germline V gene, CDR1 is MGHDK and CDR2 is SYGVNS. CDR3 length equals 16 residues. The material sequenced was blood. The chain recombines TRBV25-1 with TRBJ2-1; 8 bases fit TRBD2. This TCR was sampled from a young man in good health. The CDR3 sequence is CASSELSGGDYNEQFF. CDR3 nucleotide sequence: TGTGCCAGCAGTGAATTGAGCGGGGGAGATTACAATGAGCAGTTCTTC.